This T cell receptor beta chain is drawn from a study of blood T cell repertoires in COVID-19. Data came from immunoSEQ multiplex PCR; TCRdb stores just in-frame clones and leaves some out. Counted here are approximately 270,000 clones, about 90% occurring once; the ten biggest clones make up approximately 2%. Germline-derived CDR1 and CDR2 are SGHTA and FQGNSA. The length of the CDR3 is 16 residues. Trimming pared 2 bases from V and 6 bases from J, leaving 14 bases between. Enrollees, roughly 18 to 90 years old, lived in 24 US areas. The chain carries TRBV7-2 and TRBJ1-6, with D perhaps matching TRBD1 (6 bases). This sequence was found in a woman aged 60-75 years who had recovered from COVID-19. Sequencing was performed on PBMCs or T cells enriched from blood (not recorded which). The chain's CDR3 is CASSLQTGWGNSPLHF. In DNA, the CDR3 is TGTGCCAGCAGCTTACAAACAGGGTGGGGTAATTCACCCCTCCACTTT.